The 27 T cell receptor beta chains below all came from one sample that was sequenced in a study of T cell responses to AZD1222 COVID-19 vaccine. Sequencing used immunoSEQ multiplex PCR; TCRdb keeps in-frame clones, though not all of them. The table records about 180,000 clones, 85% to 90% of them present only once. The sample here was peripheral blood, taken on day 0 of AZD1222 vaccination. These receptors were obtained from an adult in good health.

The chain recombines TRBV28 with TRBJ2-3; TRBD2 aligns across 7 bases. The CDR3 runs 15 residues. CDR1 and CDR2 from the germline V gene are MDHEN and SYDVKM. The V and J ends lost 5 bases and 1 base, in that order; junction bases with no gene match: 6. The CDR3 loop is CASSHQAGGTDTQYF. The CDR3 coding sequence is TGTGCCAGCAGTCATCAGGCGGGAGGCACAGATACGCAGTATTTT.

V and J are TRBV5-1 and TRBJ2-1, with D unresolved. The CDR3 is 12 amino acids. Deletions cut 1 base from V and 9 bases from J, with 8 bases between. The germline V gene encodes CDR1 SGHRS and CDR2 YFSETQ. CDR3 in amino acids: CASSLSSGEQFF. CDR3 nucleotide sequence: TGCGCCAGCAGCTTGAGTTCGGGTGAGCAGTTCTTC.

This chain links TRBV10-1 with TRBJ2-1, with 7 bases that match TRBD1. V lost 6 bases and J lost 0; bases outside the gene matches: 8. CDR1 and CDR2 from the germline V gene are WNHNN and SYGVQD (reference sequence). There are 16 residues in the CDR3. CDR3 DNA: TGCGCCAGCAGCCGGGACAGCCCTAGCTCCTACAATGAGCAGTTCTTC. This translates into CASSRDSPSSYNEQFF.

Details on this clone: The same CDR3 can be traced to other DNA sequences in this sample. The gene calls are TRBV5-1 and TRBJ1-3, with 7 bases lining up with TRBD1. V lost 0 bases and J lost 1; bases outside the gene matches: 1. The CDR3 sequence is 15 residues long. CDR1 and CDR2 (germline): SGHRS, YFSETQ. The CDR3 DNA follows: TGCGCCAGCAGCTTGGGGGGACAGTCTGGAAACACCATATATTTT. It specifies CASSLGGQSGNTIYF. Supplemented by reference TRBV5-1 and TRBJ1-3, the full variable domain reads KAGVTQTPRYLIKTRGQQVTLSCSPISGHRSVSWYQQTPGQGLQFLFEYFSETQRNKGNFPGRFSGRQFSNSRSEMNVSTLELGDSALYLCASSLGGQSGNTIYFGEGSWLTVV.

The CDR3 sequence: CAWSIRYYGYTF. CDR3 sequence (DNA): TGTGCCTGGAGTATAAGGTACTATGGCTACACCTTC. The rearrangement joins TRBV30 to TRBJ1-2; D gene ambiguous. This CDR3 spans 12 amino acids. Trimming cost V 2 bases and J 3 bases, with 7 bases left between them. Germline V CDR1 and CDR2: GTSNPN, SVGIG (reference sequence).

The V gene is TRBV4-1, the J gene TRBJ2-7; the D is unclear. Germline lookup yields CDR1 MGHRA and CDR2 YSYEKL. This CDR3 is built from 15 residues. Trimming stripped 4 bases from V and 0 bases from J, with 13 bases between. The CDR3 region is CASSPNQWDSYEQYF. CDR3 nucleotide sequence: TGCGCCAGCAGCCCTAACCAGTGGGACTCCTACGAGCAGTACTTC.

The rearrangement links TRBV5-1 to TRBJ2-2; 8 bases map to TRBD1. CDR3 size: 14 residues. Germline V gene data show CDR1 as SGHRS and CDR2 as YFSETQ. The J segment lost 6 bases and the V segment lost 5 bases, leaving 6 bases of the junction unmatched. The CDR3 DNA is TGCGCCAGCAGACGGACAGGGCGGTCCGGGGAGCTGTTTTTT. This codes for CASRRTGRSGELFF.

This clone was seen only once. The rearrangement joins TRBV11-2 to TRBJ1-4; D is unclear. The CDR3 loop spans 15 amino acids. Germline V gives CDR1 SGHAT, CDR2 FQNNGV. V was pared by 1 base and J by 4 bases, with 10 bases between. CDR3 sequence (DNA): TGTGCCAGCAGCTTAGGTAGCAGTTTTAATGAAAAACTGTTTTTT. Residues: CASSLGSSFNEKLFF.

This chain connects TRBV12-3 or TRBV12-4 to TRBJ2-1; D uncertain. V was pared by 1 base and J by 3 bases, with 4 bases between. This CDR3 spans 13 amino acids. CDR3: CASSLGLYNEQFF. CDR3 nucleotide sequence: TGTGCCAGCAGTTTAGGTCTCTACAATGAGCAGTTCTTC.

The gene calls are TRBV9 and TRBJ1-3; a possible D gene is TRBD1 (6 bases). V was trimmed by 3 bases and J by 0 bases, leaving 10 bases between them. CDR1 SGDLS and CDR2 YYNGEE come from the germline V gene. The CDR3 totals 15 residues. CDR3 DNA sequence: TGTGCCAGCAGCGACACAGGGACCTCTGGAAACACCATATATTTT. Encoded protein: CASSDTGTSGNTIYF.

As to this clone: Sequence at one end of the junction differs from germline and may be a read error. CDR3 loop: CASRLTGALTEYF. CDR3 nucleotide sequence: TGTGCCAGCAGGTTAACCGGGGCCCTCACCGAGTACTTC. The V and J genes are TRBV7-3 and TRBJ2-5; D possibly matches TRBD1 or TRBD2 (5 bases each). The germline V gene has CDR1 SGHTA and CDR2 FQGTGA. The CDR3 is made up of 13 amino acids.

V and J are TRBV24-1 and TRBJ1-1; D may be TRBD1 (5 bases). Per germline, CDR1 KGHDR and CDR2 SFDVKD. Trimming took 4 bases from V and 1 from J, leaving 9 bases between them. The CDR3 is made up of 14 amino acids. CDR3 DNA sequence: TGTGCCACCAGTGAAGGGACGGCGAACACTGAAGCTTTCTTT. Encoded protein: CATSEGTANTEAFF.

V is TRBV29-1 and J is TRBJ2-3; a weak D match, TRBD2 (6 bases). Germline V gene sequence: CDR1 SQVTM, CDR2 ANQGSEA. The CDR3 extends over 12 amino acids. The CDR3 nucleotides are TGCAGTACTGGGACTTACACAGATACGCAGTATTTT. Residues: CSTGTYTDTQYF.

This clone was detected once. The chain joins TRBV7-2 to TRBJ2-1, with 9 bases fitting TRBD1. Trimming removed 5 bases from V and 4 bases from J; junction bases left unmatched: 6. The germline CDR1 and CDR2 sequences are SGHTA and FQGNSA. This CDR3 is 15 amino acids long. The CDR3 nucleotides are TGTGCCAGCAGCCAGAGACAGGGGGGTTACAATGAGCAGTTCTTC. Translation: CASSQRQGGYNEQFF.

J is TRBJ2-1 and V is TRBV19; tentatively, D is TRBD1 (6 bases). The CDR3 runs 14 residues. The germline CDR1 and CDR2 sequences are LNHDA and SQIVND (reference sequence). Deletions cut 7 bases from V and 1 base from J, with 11 bases between. The CDR3 loop reads CASKADRSYNEQFF. The CDR3 coding sequence is TGTGCCAGTAAGGCGGACAGATCCTACAATGAGCAGTTCTTC.

CDR3 amino acids: CASSPVRTGETPLHF. The CDR3 coding sequence is TGTGCCAGCTCACCAGTCCGGACAGGGGAGACACCCCTCCACTTT. This chain connects TRBV18 to TRBJ1-6; 9 nucleotides agree with TRBD1. After removal of 2 bases from V and 11 bases from J, the junction contained 7 bases not matched to a gene. From germline, CDR1 is KGHSH and CDR2 LQKENI. The CDR3 is made up of 15 amino acids.

The V gene is TRBV15, the J gene TRBJ1-1; 7 positions agree with TRBD1. The CDR3 sequence is 15 residues long. Germline CDR1 is LNHNV and CDR2 is YYDKDF (reference sequence). V lost 8 bases and J lost 0; bases outside the gene matches: 9. CDR3 in DNA: TGTGCCACCTGGGGTGGTGACAGGGTGAACACTGAAGCTTTCTTT. It specifies CATWGGDRVNTEAFF. Together with reference TRBV15 and TRBJ1-1, the CDR3 gives the full variable domain: DAMVIQNPRYQVTQFGKPVTLSCSQTLNHNVMYWYQQKSSQAPKLLFHYYDKDFNNEADTPDNFQSRRPNTSFCFLDIRSPGLGDTAMYLCATWGGDRVNTEAFFGQGTRLTVV.

CDR3 DNA: TGTGCCAGCAGCTCGACCGGGCCCCCGAACACCGGGGAGCTGTTTTTT. Translating gives CASSSTGPPNTGELFF. V is TRBV11-2 and J is TRBJ2-2; D not resolved. From germline, CDR1 is SGHAT and CDR2 FQNNGV. The CDR3 has 16 residues. With 4 bases removed from V and 0 bases from J, the gap between germline ends came to 12 bases.

V is TRBV6-5 and J is TRBJ2-2; D possibly corresponds to TRBD1 (6 bases). CDR3 length: 15 amino acids. Trimming left V 7 bases short and J 7 bases short, with 19 bases between. Germline-derived CDR1 and CDR2 are MNHEY and SVGAGI. The DNA for the CDR3 is TGTGCCAGCATCTCCTCTCGACAGGTTGACGGGGAGCTGTTTTTT. Protein sequence: CASISSRQVDGELFF.

This chain's CDR3 is CASSDLGDNEQFF. The CDR3 DNA is TGTGCCAGCAGCGATCTCGGGGACAATGAGCAGTTCTTC. The chain has TRBV2 and TRBJ2-1, with D possibly being TRBD2 (5 bases). The germline V gene has CDR1 SNHLY and CDR2 FYNNEI. V gave up 6 bases and J gave up 5 bases, with 11 bases separating them. The CDR3 contains 13 residues.

CDR3 DNA: TGTGCCAGTACGGACAGTCTAGCAAATCAGCCCCAGCATTTT. Protein sequence: CASTDSLANQPQHF. The rearrangement links TRBV19 to TRBJ1-5; D possibly corresponds to TRBD1 (6 bases). V was pared by 7 bases and J by 4 bases, with 14 bases between. Per the germline V gene, CDR1 is LNHDA and CDR2 is SQIVND (reference sequence). The CDR3 is 14 residues long.

The V and J genes are TRBV7-3 and TRBJ2-1; perhaps TRBD2 as D (6 bases). In germline, CDR1 is SGHTA, CDR2 FQGTGA. V gave up 2 bases and J gave up 0 bases, with 20 bases separating them. The CDR3 totals 19 residues. The chain's CDR3 is CASSLQTFGTYSSYNEQFF. The CDR3 nucleotides read TGTGCCAGCAGCTTACAGACGTTTGGGACTTACAGCTCCTACAATGAGCAGTTCTTC.

V usage is TRBV10-3 and J usage is TRBJ1-1; D is ambiguous. Germline V gives CDR1 ENHRY, CDR2 SYGVKD. This CDR3 spans 15 amino acids. V was clipped by 0 bases and J by 1 base, with 9 bases between them. The CDR3 region is CAISESGFTNTEAFF. The CDR3 region has the DNA TGTGCCATCAGTGAGTCGGGGTTTACGAACACTGAAGCTTTCTTT.

The genes are TRBV28 and TRBJ1-6; weak D call: TRBD1 (6 bases). CDR1 is MDHEN and CDR2 is SYDVKM in the germline V gene. Trimming removed 2 bases from V and 10 bases from J, with 15 bases in between. The CDR3 loop spans 15 amino acids. In DNA form, the CDR3 reads TGTGCCAGCAGTTTAGGGCTGGGGGCAAACTCACCCCTCCACTTT. Amino acid sequence: CASSLGLGANSPLHF.

V is TRBV18 and J is TRBJ2-3; D perhaps matches TRBD1 (5 bases). The CDR3 covers 14 residues. Germline values: CDR1 KGHSH, CDR2 LQKENI. V shed 3 bases and J shed 3 bases, with 10 bases lying between them. The CDR3 region is CASSPSAGTDTQYF. In DNA, the CDR3 is TGTGCCAGCTCACCGAGCGCAGGGACAGATACGCAGTATTTT.

V usage is TRBV30 and J usage is TRBJ1-6; D might be TRBD1 (5 bases). The V and J ends lost 0 bases and 10 bases respectively, with 13 bases between them. CDR3 length: 14 amino acids. The germline V gene encodes CDR1 GTSNPN and CDR2 SVGIG (reference sequence). Written as DNA, the CDR3 is TGTGCCTGGAGTGTACCTGGGAAGGGGTCACCCCTCCACTTT. Translation: CAWSVPGKGSPLHF.

V usage is TRBV6-6 and J usage is TRBJ2-2; D gene unclear. Germline CDR1 is MNHNY and CDR2 is SVGAGI (reference sequence). This CDR3 comprises 13 residues. The V end was cut by 2 bases, the J end by 2 bases, with 3 bases between. This CDR3 is CASSYKNTGELFF. In DNA form, the CDR3 reads TGTGCCAGCAGTTACAAAAACACCGGGGAGCTGTTTTTT.